This paragraph reports one TCR beta chain. The antigen is not known. The table came from immunoSEQ multiplex PCR; TCRdb's copy has only in-frame clones and leaves some out. The sample lists around 25,000 clones; approximately 93% were seen once. V lost 3 bases and J 0 bases, leaving 14 bases between the germline ends. This CDR3 contains 16 residues. Germline lookup yields CDR1 LNHDA and CDR2 SQIVND (reference sequence). This record comes from a study of PD-1 blockade in classical Hodgkin lymphoma. Regarding time point: newly diagnosed, previously untreated cHL patient sample. General observations from the study: Compared with healthy donors, newly diagnosed patients reportedly showed lower baseline TCR diversity.

Sequencing was performed on peripheral blood mononuclear cells (PBMCs). The TCR sequence derives from a human donor with classical Hodgkin lymphoma. The chain links TRBV19 to TRBJ1-1; tentatively, D is TRBD1 (6 bases). As DNA, the CDR3 is TGTGCCAGTAGTATTTTGGGTGGACAGATGAACACTGAAGCTTTCTTT. This translates into CASSILGGQMNTEAFF.